Below are 13 T cell receptor beta chains sequenced from a single sample in a study of blood T cell repertoires in COVID-19. The method was immunoSEQ multiplex PCR; TCRdb's version includes in-frame clones alone and lacks a portion of them. The data contain 100,000 to 150,000 clones, more than 75% of them singletons. Material: peripheral blood. Every receptor here comes from a human donor in a cohort sampled during active COVID-19.

The gene calls are TRBV6-1 and TRBJ2-2, with TRBD1 matching 8 bases. J lost 8 bases, V lost 4 bases, and 12 bases had no gene match. The CDR3 has 16 amino acids. The germline gives CDR1 MNHNS, CDR2 SASEGT. CDR3 sequence: CASSAGTGAVGGELFF. The CDR3 DNA reads as TGTGCCAGCAGTGCCGGGACAGGTGCGGTTGGTGGGGAGCTGTTTTTT.

The rearrangement joins TRBV6-5 to TRBJ2-5; 8 bases agree with TRBD2. The CDR3 has 16 amino acids. Germline loops: CDR1 MNHEY, CDR2 SVGAGI. Trimming at V came to 1 base and at J to 4 bases, leaving 8 bases not matched to a gene. The CDR3 nucleotides are TGTGCCAGCAGTTACTTCGGCGCGGGAGGAAGAGAGACCCAGTACTTC. This codes for CASSYFGAGGRETQYF.

This clone has just a few counts. V gene TRBV7-2 combines with J gene TRBJ1-2; D is perhaps TRBD1 (5 bases). The CDR3 sequence is 13 residues long. CDR1 is SGHTA and CDR2 is FQGNSA in the germline V gene. V lost 2 bases and J lost 7, with 11 bases in between. CDR3 in DNA: TGTGCCAGCAGCTTAAGAAGGGGAAGTGGCTACACCTTC. Protein: CASSLRRGSGYTF.

The table lists this clone with a count of one. The rearrangement links TRBV19 to TRBJ2-5; D is unclear. The V end was cut by 6 bases, the J end by 1 base, with 3 bases between. Germline-derived CDR1 and CDR2 are LNHDA and SQIVND (reference sequence). There are 11 residues in the CDR3. CDR3 DNA sequence: TGTGCCAGTAGCCTCCAAGAGACCCAGTACTTC. Amino acid sequence: CASSLQETQYF.

This clone was counted once. V usage is TRBV10-2 and J usage is TRBJ1-3, with 8 bases matching TRBD1. Germline CDR1 is WSHSY and CDR2 is SAAADI. This CDR3 spans 14 amino acids. J gave up 4 bases and V 5 bases, and 4 bases lay outside the gene matches. The CDR3 spells CASSSRGRGNTIYF. The CDR3 DNA reads TGCGCCAGCAGTTCCAGGGGGCGAGGAAACACCATATATTTT.

CDR3 residues: CASSPFAAPLHF. CDR3 sequence (DNA): TGTGCCAGCAGCCCATTCGCTGCGCCCCTCCACTTT. This rearrangement joins TRBV7-2 to TRBJ1-6; no definite D call. The V and J ends lost 5 bases and 13 bases respectively, with 12 bases between them. CDR1 SGHTA and CDR2 FQGNSA come from the germline V gene. The CDR3 sequence is 12 residues long.

The genes are TRBV5-1 and TRBJ1-1; no clear D. This CDR3 comprises 13 residues. Germline lookup yields CDR1 SGHRS and CDR2 YFSETQ. Trimming took 1 base from V and 0 from J, leaving 4 bases between them. In DNA form, the CDR3 reads TGCGCCAGCAGCTTGACAATGAACACTGAAGCTTTCTTT. Protein: CASSLTMNTEAFF.

The chain joins TRBV6-4 to TRBJ1-1, with a possible D match to TRBD1 (5 bases). V lost 6 bases and J lost 1, with 15 bases in between. Germline values: CDR1 MRHNA, CDR2 SNTAGT. The CDR3 sequence is 15 residues long. The CDR3 DNA sequence: TGTGCCAGCAGCAAAGAACCAACAGGGAACACTGAAGCTTTCTTT. The encoded protein is CASSKEPTGNTEAFF.

The V gene is TRBV19, the J gene TRBJ1-5; D might be TRBD1 (6 bases). This CDR3 is built from 15 residues. V lost 3 bases and J lost 0, with 9 bases in between. CDR1 is LNHDA and CDR2 is SQIVND in the germline V gene (reference sequence). The CDR3 region is CASSIGDISNQPQHF. Written as DNA, the CDR3 is TGTGCCAGTAGTATCGGGGACATTAGCAATCAGCCCCAGCATTTT.

In this sample, this clone turned up once. The chain combines TRBV28 with TRBJ1-4; 8 bases line up with TRBD1. Germline V CDR1 and CDR2: MDHEN, SYDVKM. The CDR3 contains 12 residues. Losses at the gene ends were 8 bases for V and 8 bases for J; bases not matched to a gene: 4. CDR3 amino acids: CASGTGPEKLFF. CDR3 nucleotide sequence: TGTGCCAGCGGGACAGGCCCCGAAAAACTGTTTTTT.

The chain has TRBV18 and TRBJ2-7; a weak D match, TRBD1 (5 bases). CDR3 size: 15 residues. In germline, CDR1 is KGHSH, CDR2 LQKENI. Trimming removed 0 bases at V and 2 bases at J, with 11 bases between. The CDR3 DNA reads TGTGCCAGCTCACCACCGGGCTTACAGGCCTACGAGCAGTACTTC. It is translated as CASSPPGLQAYEQYF.

J is TRBJ2-1 and V is TRBV7-8; the D gene is possibly TRBD2 (6 bases). With 6 bases removed from V and 6 bases from J, the gap between germline ends came to 9 bases. From germline, CDR1 is SGHVS and CDR2 FQNEAQ. The CDR3 has 12 amino acids. CDR3 sequence: CASSRDFNEQFF. The CDR3 region has the DNA TGTGCCAGCAGTCGGGACTTCAATGAGCAGTTCTTC.

This clone was recorded a few times. This chain uses TRBV5-1 with TRBJ1-6; 8 positions match TRBD1. The CDR3 is 15 amino acids. The junction had 3 bases not matched to a gene; V was cut back by 0 bases and J by 7 bases. Germline V gives CDR1 SGHRS, CDR2 YFSETQ. The CDR3: CASSLGAGGNSPLHF. DNA for the CDR3: TGCGCCAGCAGCTTGGGAGCAGGGGGCAATTCACCCCTCCACTTT. Filled out from reference TRBV5-1 and TRBJ1-6, the complete variable domain reads KAGVTQTPRYLIKTRGQQVTLSCSPISGHRSVSWYQQTPGQGLQFLFEYFSETQRNKGNFPGRFSGRQFSNSRSEMNVSTLELGDSALYLCASSLGAGGNSPLHFGNGTRLTVT.